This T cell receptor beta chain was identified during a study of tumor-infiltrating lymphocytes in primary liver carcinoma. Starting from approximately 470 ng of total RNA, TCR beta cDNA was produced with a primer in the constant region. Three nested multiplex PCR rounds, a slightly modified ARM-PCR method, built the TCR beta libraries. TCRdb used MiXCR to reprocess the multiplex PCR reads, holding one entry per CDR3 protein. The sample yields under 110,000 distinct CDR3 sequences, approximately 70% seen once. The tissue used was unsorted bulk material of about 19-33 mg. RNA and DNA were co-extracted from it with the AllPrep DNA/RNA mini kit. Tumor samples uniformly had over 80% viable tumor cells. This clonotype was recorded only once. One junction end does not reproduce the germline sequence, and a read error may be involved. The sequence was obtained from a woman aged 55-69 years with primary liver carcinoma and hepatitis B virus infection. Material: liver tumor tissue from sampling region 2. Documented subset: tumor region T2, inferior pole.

The CDR3, as DNA: TGTGCCAGCAACCAACGGACTAGCAGCCTATCCTACGAGCAGTACTTC. Translating it yields CASNQRTSSLSYEQYF. The chain carries TRBV4-2 and TRBJ2-7; 8 positions match TRBD2. From germline, CDR1 is LGHNA and CDR2 YNFKEQ. The CDR3 length is 16 residues.